These 31 T cell receptor beta chains share one sample of origin, sequenced in a study of T-cell reconstitution after alpha-beta-depleted transplantation in children. The TCRbeta library incorporated unique molecular identifiers. In TCRdb, the PCR reads were re-called with MiXCR into one record per CDR3 protein. Of approximately 490,000 distinct CDR3 sequences in the sample, around 12% were seen once. This material consisted of PBMCs from the stem cell graft donor, taken from the stem cell graft. These receptors came from a human donor who donated a stem cell graft to a child with combined immunodeficiency.

A few counts support this clonotype. The rearrangement links TRBV6-1 to TRBJ2-7, with D unclear. V lost 4 bases and J lost 6, with 13 bases in between. The germline gives CDR1 MNHNS, CDR2 SASEGT. CDR3 size: 13 residues. The CDR3 nucleotides are TGTGCCAGCAGTGCAGGCGGTCAAGGCGAGCAGTACTTC. This encodes CASSAGGQGEQYF.

This clonotype appeared many times. V is TRBV7-8 and J is TRBJ2-5, with 11 positions matching TRBD1. The CDR3 totals 16 residues. Germline V gives CDR1 SGHVS, CDR2 FQNEAQ. The trim removed 4 bases at V and 6 bases at J, leaving 10 bases unmatched. This CDR3 is CASSSYPGTGGQTQYF. The CDR3 bases are TGTGCCAGCAGCTCTTACCCCGGGACAGGGGGACAGACCCAGTACTTC.

This clonotype was counted only a few times. The rearrangement joins TRBV5-1 to TRBJ1-1; 8 bases are a match to TRBD1. CDR1 is SGHRS, CDR2 YFSETQ, per germline. The junction had 11 bases not matched to a gene; V was cut back by 0 bases and J by 7 bases. This CDR3 has 16 amino acids. CDR3 nucleotide sequence: TGCGCCAGCAGCTTGGTTCCGGGACAGGTAATGGATGAAGCTTTCTTT. The encoded protein is CASSLVPGQVMDEAFF.

In this sample, this clonotype turned up a few times. The V call is TRBV30, the J call TRBJ2-3; D is tentatively TRBD1 or TRBD2 (5 bases each). Germline assignment: CDR1 GTSNPN and CDR2 SVGIG (reference sequence). The germline V and J ends were trimmed by 2 bases and 6 bases, with 18 bases remaining between them. There are 15 residues in the CDR3. The CDR3 reads CAWSYGTVGMDTQYF. The CDR3 DNA sequence: TGTGCCTGGAGTTACGGGACGGTGGGGATGGATACGCAGTATTTT. Filled out from reference TRBV30 and TRBJ2-3, the complete variable domain reads SQTIHQWPATLVQPVGSPLSLECTVEGTSNPNLYWYRQAAGRGLQLLFYSVGIGQISSEVPQNLSASRPQDRQFILSSKKLLLSDSGFYLCAWSYGTVGMDTQYFGPGTRLTVL.

The V and J genes are TRBV4-3 and TRBJ2-3; TRBD2 matches 9 bases. With V trimmed by 0 bases and J by 0 bases, 10 bases remained unmatched. This CDR3 has 19 amino acids. Germline-derived CDR1 and CDR2 are LGHNA and YSLEER. The CDR3 DNA is TGCGCCAGCAGCCAAGAGGGGCGGATCCTAGCGGGGAGCACAGATACGCAGTATTTT. Protein sequence: CASSQEGRILAGSTDTQYF.

This clonotype has only a few counts. The chain couples TRBV6-1 to TRBJ2-1; maybe TRBD2 (7 bases). Trimming took off 6 bases at V and 2 bases at J, with 14 bases between the two ends. The V gene's germline CDR1 is MNHNS and CDR2 SASEGT. There are 15 residues in the CDR3. CDR3 protein: CASRTSRGPYNEQFF. The CDR3 DNA reads as TGTGCCAGCAGAACGTCGCGGGGGCCCTACAATGAGCAGTTCTTC.

This clonotype was detected only a few times. This may be a read error, as it is one base from a much larger clone. The rearrangement uses TRBV27 and TRBJ2-3; 13 bases fit TRBD2. With 6 bases clipped from V and 4 bases from J, the junction kept 4 bases outside the gene matches. Germline V gene data show CDR1 as MNHEY and CDR2 as SMNVEV (reference sequence). The CDR3 is 15 residues long. In DNA, the CDR3 is TGTGCCAGCAGGCCCGGACTAGCGGGGGCAGATACGCAGTATTTT. Its protein product is CASRPGLAGADTQYF.

The V and J genes are TRBV12-3 or TRBV12-4 and TRBJ1-1; no clear D gene. The length of the CDR3 is 13 residues. V lost 1 base and J 1 base, leaving 4 bases between the germline ends. CDR3 nucleotide sequence: TGTGCCAGCAGTTTAGTCTGGAACACTGAAGCTTTCTTT. It yields the protein CASSLVWNTEAFF.

This clonotype was detected many times. The CDR3 spells CASSTGPTNEKLFF. The CDR3, as DNA: TGTGCCAGCAGCACGGGACCAACTAATGAAAAACTGTTTTTT. The chain uses TRBV11-2 and TRBJ1-4; TRBD1 might be the D (5 bases). Looked up from germline, CDR1 is SGHAT and CDR2 is FQNNGV. V lost 5 bases, J lost 0 bases, and 7 bases lay in between. The CDR3 covers 14 residues. The complete variable domain, with remaining parts taken from reference TRBV11-2 and TRBJ1-4, reads EAGVAQSPRYKIIEKRQSVAFWCNPISGHATLYWYQQILGQGPKLLIQFQNNGVVDDSQLPKDRFSAERLKGVDSTLKIQPAKLEDSAVYLCASSTGPTNEKLFFGSGTQLSVL.

There are a few counts of this clonotype. The gene calls are TRBV6-1 and TRBJ2-3; maybe TRBD1 (5 bases). V was cut by 4 bases and J by 2 bases, with 13 bases left in between. Germline V gene data show CDR1 as MNHNS and CDR2 as SASEGT. The CDR3 has 15 amino acids. The DNA for the CDR3 is TGTGCCAGCAGTGGTATGACAGCTCTCACAGATACGCAGTATTTT. It specifies CASSGMTALTDTQYF.

This clonotype has a count of ten or more. The chain uses TRBV11-3 and TRBJ2-5; TRBD1 matches 8 bases. Germline lookup yields CDR1 SGHNT and CDR2 YENEEA. The trim removed 1 base at V and 5 bases at J, leaving 6 bases unmatched. The CDR3 runs 15 residues. CDR3 DNA: TGTGCCAGCAGCTTAGGGGGACAGGAAGCGGAGACCCAGTACTTC. It codes for CASSLGGQEAETQYF. The entire variable domain, with the rest obtained from reference TRBV11-3 and TRBJ2-5, is as follows: EAGVVQSPRYKIIEKKQPVAFWCNPISGHNTLYWYLQNLGQGPELLIRYENEEAVDDSQLPKDRFSAERLKGVDSTLKIQPAELGDSAVYLCASSLGGQEAETQYFGPGTRLLVL.

The genes are TRBV27 and TRBJ2-7; D not resolved. The CDR3 loop spans 11 amino acids. The germline CDR1 and CDR2 sequences are MNHEY and SMNVEV (reference sequence). Between the trimmed V and J ends, which lost 7 bases and 4 bases, there was a span of 8 bases. The CDR3 bases are TGTGCCAGCAAGGGAACGTACGAGCAGTACTTC. Encoded protein: CASKGTYEQYF.

Notes on this clonotype: The junction and the germline gene differ at one end; a read error may be behind it. This chain uses TRBV10-3 with TRBJ2-1; no firm D call. The CDR3 consists of 15 residues. CDR1 is ENHRY and CDR2 is SYGVKD in the germline V gene. CDR3 nucleotide sequence: TGTGCCATCAGTGAGTCGGCGGTCTCCTACAATGAGCAGTTGTTC. This translates into CAISESAVSYNEQLF.

This clonotype occurred a few times. This sequence joins TRBV13 and TRBJ2-7; possible D gene TRBD1, 6 bases. Germline CDR1 is PRHDT and CDR2 is FYEKMQ (reference sequence). Trimming took 3 bases from V and 2 from J, leaving 11 bases between them. The CDR3 loop spans 14 amino acids. CDR3 nucleotide sequence: TGTGCCAGCAGCTTGGACAGCGAGACCTACGAGCAGTACTTC. Translation: CASSLDSETYEQYF. Drawing the rest from reference TRBV13 and TRBJ2-7, the complete variable domain is AAGVIQSPRHLIKEKRETATLKCYPIPRHDTVYWYQQGPGQDPQFLISFYEKMQSDKGSIPDRFSAQQFSDYHSELNMSSLELGDSALYFCASSLDSETYEQYFGPGTRLTVT.

The J gene is TRBJ2-5, the V gene TRBV2; TRBD1 agrees at 8 bases. This CDR3 spans 16 amino acids. The V segment lost 4 bases and the J segment 4 bases; nucleotides outside the gene matches: 11. The germline V gene encodes CDR1 SNHLY and CDR2 FYNNEI. Here the CDR3 DNA reads TGTGCCAGCAGTGGAGATCGACAGGGGTACGGAGAGACCCAGTACTTC. It translates to CASSGDRQGYGETQYF.

The chain employs TRBV5-5 and TRBJ1-5; no reliable D call. CDR1 and CDR2 from the germline V gene are SGHKS and YYEKEE (reference sequence). The CDR3 contains 14 residues. Trimming stripped 3 bases from V and 2 bases from J, with 9 bases between. CDR3 in DNA: TGTGCCAGCAGCTCCGAGGTTGGCAATCAGCCCCAGCATTTT. It specifies CASSSEVGNQPQHF.

This clonotype has a handful of counts. The chain couples TRBV18 to TRBJ1-1; 7 bases map to TRBD1. The CDR3 runs to 15 residues. Germline V lookup: CDR1 KGHSH, CDR2 LQKENI. With V trimmed by 4 bases and J by 2 bases, 7 bases remained unmatched. CDR3 region: CASSLDRAGNTEAFF. The CDR3 nucleotides are TGTGCCAGCTCACTCGACAGGGCTGGAAACACTGAAGCTTTCTTT.

This clonotype was seen many times. The chain combines TRBV7-3 with TRBJ2-3, with no clear D. The CDR3 covers 14 residues. Germline V gene data show CDR1 as SGHTA and CDR2 as FQGTGA. Between the trimmed V and J ends, which lost 4 bases and 1 base, there was a span of 9 bases. The CDR3 bases are TGTGCCAGCAGCTCCTCCGGACGCACAGATACGCAGTATTTT. Its translation: CASSSSGRTDTQYF.

This clonotype was counted at least ten times. V gene TRBV4-3 combines with J gene TRBJ2-2; D possibly corresponds to TRBD1 (6 bases). The CDR3 contains 15 residues. The ends were cut back, 0 bases at V and 6 bases at J, with 11 bases in the middle. Germline-derived CDR1 and CDR2 are LGHNA and YSLEER. In DNA, the CDR3 is TGCGCCAGCAGCCAAGACAGGGGTATATCCGGGGAGCTGTTTTTT. It is translated as CASSQDRGISGELFF.

This clonotype was seen repeatedly, ten times or more. The chain carries TRBV12-3 or TRBV12-4 and TRBJ1-5; D is uncertain. Trimming stripped 3 bases from V and 6 bases from J, with 6 bases between. The CDR3 runs to 12 residues. CDR3 sequence: CASSFGVQPQHF. In DNA form, the CDR3 reads TGTGCCAGCAGTTTTGGTGTTCAGCCCCAGCATTTT.

This clonotype has more than one count but fewer than ten. The CDR3 region is CASSQLWGEGGPQETQYF. The CDR3 nucleotides are TGTGCCAGCAGCCAATTATGGGGGGAGGGGGGGCCCCAAGAGACCCAGTACTTC. This chain uses TRBV27 with TRBJ2-5; D is possibly TRBD2 (7 bases). Deletions cut 6 bases from V and 1 base from J, with 24 bases between. The CDR3 consists of 18 residues. Looked up from germline, CDR1 is MNHEY and CDR2 is SMNVEV (reference sequence).

This clonotype was counted ten times or more. J is TRBJ1-5 and V is TRBV18; no reliable D call. Germline lookup yields CDR1 KGHSH and CDR2 LQKENI. CDR3 length equals 15 residues. Trimming took off 4 bases at V and 2 bases at J, with 12 bases between the two ends. CDR3 nucleotides: TGTGCCAGCTCACGAGACTTTAAGGGCAATCAGCCCCAGCATTTT. It yields the protein CASSRDFKGNQPQHF.

The chain combines TRBV3-1 with TRBJ2-5; maybe TRBD2 (6 bases). CDR1 and CDR2 (germline): LGHDT, YNNKEL (reference sequence). The CDR3 is 15 residues long. Trimming left V 1 base short and J 1 base short, with 10 bases between. The CDR3 loop is CASSQVLARQETQYF. The CDR3, as DNA: TGTGCCAGCAGCCAAGTCCTAGCGCGCCAAGAGACCCAGTACTTC.

The chain employs TRBV12-3 or TRBV12-4 and TRBJ2-5; the D is unclear. The V end lost 2 bases, the J end lost 3 bases, and 13 bases lay between the germline ends. The CDR3 runs 15 residues. The CDR3 region is CASSLPGPSKETQYF. As DNA, the CDR3 is TGTGCCAGCAGTTTACCGGGCCCGAGTAAAGAGACCCAGTACTTC.

Ten or more counts support this clonotype. The rearrangement uses TRBV4-3 and TRBJ2-5, with TRBD1 matching over 8 bases. Germline V gene lookup returns CDR1 LGHNA and CDR2 YSLEER. This CDR3 is 15 amino acids long. V dropped 5 bases and J dropped 2; count of bases not matched to a gene: 7. CDR3 in amino acids: CASSTYRGKQETQYF. The CDR3 DNA reads as TGCGCCAGCAGCACATACAGGGGGAAACAAGAGACCCAGTACTTC.

This clonotype was detected a few times. The chain has TRBV5-1 and TRBJ2-5; no clear D. Trimming took 0 bases from V and 4 from J, leaving 10 bases between them. Germline loops: CDR1 SGHRS, CDR2 YFSETQ. The CDR3 is 14 residues long. CDR3 region: CASSLAQSGETQYF. The CDR3 DNA reads TGCGCCAGCAGCTTGGCTCAGTCGGGAGAGACCCAGTACTTC.

This clonotype was picked up a small number of times. The chain uses TRBV21-1 and TRBJ2-7; the table's D call of TRBD1 was not tested on the DNA. TRBV21-1 is a recognized pseudogene. The CDR3 covers 17 residues. The CDR3 bases are TGTGCCAGCAGCAAAGTTGGTCGACGGGACAGGGGTTGCGAGCAGTACTTC. This translates into CASSKVGRRDRGCEQYF.

CDR3: CASSLDGPGYTF. The CDR3 bases are TGCGCCAGCAGCTTGGATGGGCCCGGCTACACCTTC. This sequence joins TRBV5-1 and TRBJ1-2; D unclear. V was trimmed by 0 bases and J by 8 bases, leaving 8 bases between them. Per the germline V gene, CDR1 is SGHRS and CDR2 is YFSETQ. The CDR3 covers 12 residues.

Worth noting for this clonotype: One end of the junction does not line up with germline, which may come from a read error. This chain connects TRBV6-2 or TRBV6-3 to TRBJ1-5; D might be TRBD1 (6 bases). CDR1 is MNHEY and CDR2 is SVGEGT in the germline V gene. This CDR3 spans 18 amino acids. CDR3 loop: CASTYSNFGGLGYQPQHF. The CDR3 DNA sequence: TGTGCCAGCACTTACTCGAATTTTGGGGGGCTCGGGTATCAGCCCCAGCATTTT.

This clonotype was seen a few times. This rearrangement joins TRBV5-1 to TRBJ2-3; 9 bases fit TRBD1. Germline assignment: CDR1 SGHRS and CDR2 YFSETQ. V shed 1 base and J 5 bases; nucleotides not matched to a gene: 8. The CDR3 covers 16 residues. The CDR3: CASSLYEGQGGDTQYF. The CDR3 bases are TGCGCCAGCAGCTTGTATGAGGGACAGGGAGGAGATACGCAGTATTTT.

In its sample, this clonotype was seen a few times. This chain links TRBV5-1 with TRBJ2-2; 9 bases match TRBD1. The CDR3 runs to 16 residues. Germline assignment: CDR1 SGHRS and CDR2 YFSETQ. J was trimmed by 6 bases and V by 4 bases; bases with no gene match: 10. The CDR3 DNA reads as TGCGCCAGCAGCGACCCGGGACAGGGCGGCGCCGGGGAGCTGTTTTTT. This encodes CASSDPGQGGAGELFF. Variable domain in full (rest from reference TRBV5-1 and TRBJ2-2): KAGVTQTPRYLIKTRGQQVTLSCSPISGHRSVSWYQQTPGQGLQFLFEYFSETQRNKGNFPGRFSGRQFSNSRSEMNVSTLELGDSALYLCASSDPGQGGAGELFFGEGSRLTVL.